This T cell receptor beta chain is drawn from a study of blood T cells in healthy people across ages. Study-wide results and caveats: Donor CMV status, an unknown factor, possibly confounded changes in expanded clonotypes. Significant beta diversity loss was already apparent by age approximately 37, declining roughly linearly.

There are a few counts of this clonotype. Its antigen is as yet unknown. Germline V gene lookup returns CDR1 SGHRS and CDR2 YFSETQ. The ends lost 2 bases at V and 4 bases at J; junction bases unmatched: 9. This CDR3 region has 15 residues. It was with a sample-barcoded 5' primer and a J-beta primer mix that a second PCR of roughly 6 to 12 cycles was run. TCRdb re-derived calls from the 5' RACE reads in MiXCR, one entry per CDR3 protein. The repertoire holds some 890,000 distinct CDR3 sequences, with almost 30% as singletons. These data were likewise used in another study, on T cells of mothers and their children. That study adds: It was through the M1S primer of the second PCR that sample barcodes and 2-4 random nucleotides were added.

The clonotype was recovered from a woman aged 40 to 55 in good health. What was sequenced was blood. The chain combines TRBV5-1 with TRBJ2-7, with 7 nucleotides matching TRBD1. The CDR3 protein is CASSLPDRAGYEQYF. CDR3 nucleotides: TGCGCCAGCAGCTTACCCGACAGGGCCGGGTACGAGCAGTACTTC.